The sequence of this T cell receptor beta chain was determined in a study of blood T cell repertoires in COVID-19. Study overall: Sites across the United States, Italy and Spain contributed samples from acute and convalescent COVID-19.

Per the authors' pipeline: Cell counts per sample came from amplifying reference gene primers. Profiling relied on immunoSEQ multiplex PCR, and the TCRdb table lists in-frame clones only, not all of them. The V and J calls and the clone size are those of that table, but D and trimming were determined from the DNA. The sample contains 120,000 or so clones, 55% to 75% of which appear only once. This CDR3 region has 14 residues. J lost 5 bases, V lost 6 bases, and 7 bases had no gene match. Germline CDR1 SNHLY, CDR2 FYNNEI. The sequence derives from a woman in her 70s with acute or convalescent COVID-19. The sequenced sample consisted of peripheral blood. The chain joins TRBV2 to TRBJ1-2, with 9 bases lining up with TRBD1. In nucleotides, the CDR3 is TGTGCCAGCAGGTCGACAGGGGGGAGGTATGGCTACACCTTC. It encodes CASRSTGGRYGYTF.